Presented here are 32 T cell receptor beta chains from one specimen sequenced in a study of blood T cells in healthy people across ages. With a J-beta primer mix and a sample-barcoded 5' primer, a second PCR ran about 7 to 11 cycles. TCRdb ran MiXCR on the 5' RACE reads and lists one entry per CDR3 protein. The sample lists fewer than 2,000,000 distinct CDR3 sequences, around 40% occurring once. The material sequenced was blood. These receptors were obtained from a human donor in good health.

The chain links TRBV7-9 to TRBJ2-3; 13 positions agree with TRBD2. This CDR3 region has 18 residues. Germline V lookup: CDR1 SEHNR, CDR2 FQNEAQ (reference sequence). V gave up 4 bases and J gave up 0 bases; unmatched junction bases: 7. The CDR3 coding sequence is TGTGCCAGCAGCTCCACGGGACTAGCGGGGCCCAGCACAGATACGCAGTATTTT. Its protein product is CASSSTGLAGPSTDTQYF.

V usage is TRBV20-1 and J usage is TRBJ2-4, with 16 nucleotides matching TRBD2. Germline lookup yields CDR1 DFQATT and CDR2 SNEGSKA (reference sequence). The ends lost 2 bases at V and 3 bases at J; junction bases unmatched: 10. This CDR3 is 19 amino acids long. The CDR3 DNA reads TGCAGTGCTAGACCACCGGGACTAGCGGGGGGGCTTGGCAAAAACATTCAGTACTTC. Translated, it gives CSARPPGLAGGLGKNIQYF.

This clonotype was seen a few times. The gene calls are TRBV29-1 and TRBJ2-3; unclear D gene. The CDR3 is 14 amino acids. V was shortened by 5 bases and J by 5 bases, with 17 bases between the two germline ends. CDR1 SQVTM and CDR2 ANQGSEA come from the germline V gene. CDR3 sequence (DNA): TGCAGCGTTCAACACGGCCCCTCAGGAGATACGCAGTATTTT. Translating gives CSVQHGPSGDTQYF.

The CDR3 region is CSAREDTNYGYTF. The CDR3 DNA is TGCAGTGCTAGAGAGGATACCAACTATGGCTACACCTTC. The genes are TRBV20-1 and TRBJ1-2; D unresolved. Between the trimmed V and J ends, which lost 0 bases and 2 bases, there was a span of 7 bases. The CDR3 covers 13 residues. Germline CDR1 is DFQATT and CDR2 is SNEGSKA (reference sequence).

This clonotype was picked up one time. This chain links TRBV2 with TRBJ1-1; weak D call: TRBD1 (6 bases). This CDR3 region has 15 residues. Trimming stripped 7 bases from V and 0 bases from J, with 15 bases between. Per the germline V gene, CDR1 is SNHLY and CDR2 is FYNNEI. The CDR3 is CASKSGGLVNTEAFF. Here the CDR3 DNA reads TGTGCCAGCAAAAGTGGGGGGCTTGTGAACACTGAAGCTTTCTTT.

On this clonotype itself: This may be a read error: a much more frequent sequence differs by one nucleotide. The rearrangement links TRBV28 to TRBJ2-3; 10 nucleotides align to TRBD2. This CDR3 is 17 amino acids long. The trim removed 10 bases at V and 2 bases at J, leaving 15 bases unmatched. Per germline, CDR1 MDHEN and CDR2 SYDVKM. The chain's CDR3 is CATGGASGGSNTDTQYF. The CDR3 DNA reads TGTGCCACCGGGGGGGCTAGCGGGGGCTCGAACACAGATACGCAGTATTTT.

Details on this clonotype: Its ends do not fully match the called genes, so a read error is possible. CDR3 in amino acids: CASNLSGGVINTPYF. The CDR3 coding sequence is TGTGCCAGCAACTTAAGCGGGGGGGTAATTAATACGCCGTATTTT. The rearrangement uses TRBV7-3 and TRBJ2-3, with 10 bases that match TRBD2. The germline V gene has CDR1 SGHTA and CDR2 FQGTGA. The CDR3 spans 15 residues.

A word on this clonotype: One end of the junction varies from germline; a read error may be responsible. The chain has TRBV6-2 or TRBV6-3 and TRBJ2-5, with 8 bases aligning to TRBD1. CDR1 and CDR2 from the germline V gene are MNHEY and SVGEGT. The CDR3 is 12 amino acids. The CDR3 DNA follows: TGTGCCAGCAGTGACTCAGGGGGCCAGCAGTACTTC. Encoded protein: CASSDSGGQQYF.

This clonotype showed up just a few times. The gene calls are TRBV4-1 and TRBJ1-5; D is unresolved. V gave up 3 bases and J gave up 1 base, with 4 bases separating them. The germline V gene encodes CDR1 MGHRA and CDR2 YSYEKL. CDR3 size: 13 residues. The chain's CDR3 is CASSQHSNQPQHF. CDR3 nucleotides: TGCGCCAGCAGCCAGCACAGCAATCAGCCCCAGCATTTT.

This clonotype occurred a few times. The chain employs TRBV5-1 and TRBJ2-3; D is tentatively TRBD1 or TRBD2 (5 bases each). The CDR3 length is 15 residues. From germline, CDR1 is SGHRS and CDR2 YFSETQ. The V end was cut by 0 bases, the J end by 2 bases, with 10 bases between. The CDR3 here is CASSLGDPVTDTQYF. CDR3 DNA: TGCGCCAGCAGCTTGGGGGACCCGGTCACAGATACGCAGTATTTT.

The chain recombines TRBV20-1 with TRBJ2-1; 8 bases match TRBD2. J gave up 0 bases and V 2 bases, and 18 bases lay outside the gene matches. CDR3 length: 20 residues. The V gene's germline CDR1 is DFQATT and CDR2 SNEGSKA (reference sequence). The CDR3 nucleotides are TGCAGTGCTAGACCCCACCTTCGAGCGGGGGCAACCCTCTCCTACAATGAGCAGTTCTTC. The encoded protein is CSARPHLRAGATLSYNEQFF.

The chain uses TRBV20-1 and TRBJ1-5; 7 bases align to TRBD1. The germline gives CDR1 DFQATT, CDR2 SNEGSKA (reference sequence). This CDR3 has 15 residues. Trimming took 0 bases from V and 6 from J; bases not matched to a gene: 8. The CDR3 sequence is CSARDWLQGGQPQHF. CDR3 in DNA: TGCAGTGCTAGAGATTGGCTCCAGGGGGGTCAGCCCCAGCATTTT.

The chain is built from TRBV5-1 and TRBJ2-1, with 10 bases that match TRBD2. This CDR3 region has 17 residues. Germline values: CDR1 SGHRS, CDR2 YFSETQ. Germline trimming cut 3 bases from V and 5 bases from J; bases unmatched to any gene: 11. CDR3 nucleotide sequence: TGCGCCAGCAGCTCTGGACTAGCGGTCCTAAGAGACAATGAGCAGTTCTTC. Translation gives CASSSGLAVLRDNEQFF.

There are a few counts of this clonotype. The chain links TRBV7-9 to TRBJ2-1, with 8 bases that match TRBD2. Germline CDR1 reads SEHNR; CDR2 reads FQNEAQ (reference sequence). The CDR3 length is 14 residues. V trimming: 4 bases; J trimming: 5 bases; junction bases outside the gene matches: 4. CDR3 region: CASSSGGPHNEQFF. CDR3 DNA: TGTGCCAGCAGCTCGGGGGGGCCCCACAATGAGCAGTTCTTC.

The CDR3 bases are TGTGCCAGCAGTTTTTTCGGTAGTGGAGAGGGAGCTTTCTTT. It translates to CASSFFGSGEGAFF. The rearrangement uses TRBV12-3 or TRBV12-4 and TRBJ1-1; D remains unclear. The V and J ends lost 3 bases and 10 bases respectively, with 18 bases between them. The CDR3 runs to 14 residues.

The rearrangement links TRBV7-2 to TRBJ1-1, with D possibly being TRBD1 (5 bases). The CDR3 runs to 15 residues. Germline-derived CDR1 and CDR2 are SGHTA and FQGNSA. V lost 1 base and J lost 3, with 12 bases in between. The CDR3 protein is CASSLGMVGDTEAFF. CDR3 in DNA: TGTGCCAGCAGCTTAGGGATGGTGGGGGACACTGAAGCTTTCTTT.

This clonotype has more than one count but fewer than ten. The CDR3 bases are TGCAGTGCTCAGCTCAGGGGGGGACACACAGATACGCAGTATTTT. Its protein is CSAQLRGGHTDTQYF. This chain uses TRBV20-1 with TRBJ2-3; D possibly uses TRBD1 or TRBD2 (7 bases each). CDR3 size: 15 residues. The V gene's germline CDR1 is DFQATT and CDR2 SNEGSKA (reference sequence). V was clipped by 5 bases and J by 2 bases, with 17 bases between them.

This clonotype has just a few counts. The CDR3 sequence is CASSVTGVTEAFF. CDR3 nucleotide sequence: TGTGCCAGCAGCGTAACTGGAGTAACTGAAGCTTTCTTT. V and J are TRBV9 and TRBJ1-1; D is ambiguous. V was trimmed by 1 base and J by 5 bases, leaving 9 bases between them. CDR1 SGDLS and CDR2 YYNGEE come from the germline V gene. The CDR3 totals 13 residues. Variable domain in full (rest from reference TRBV9 and TRBJ1-1): DSGVTQTPKHLITATGQRVTLRCSPRSGDLSVYWYQQSLDQGLQFLIQYYNGEERAKGNILERFSAQQFPDLHSELNLSSLELGDSALYFCASSVTGVTEAFFGQGTRLTVV.

The chain uses TRBV5-1 and TRBJ2-5; D is possibly TRBD1 (6 bases). This CDR3 region has 14 residues. Germline V gives CDR1 SGHRS, CDR2 YFSETQ. The germline V and J ends were trimmed by 3 bases and 4 bases, with 13 bases remaining between them. The CDR3 region has the DNA TGCGCCAGCAGCTCATACGGGACAAGAGAGACCCAGTACTTC. It codes for CASSSYGTRETQYF.

The rearrangement uses TRBV7-9 and TRBJ1-1; D unclear. Trimming took 2 bases from V and 4 from J, leaving 14 bases between them. The CDR3 is 15 amino acids. Looked up from germline, CDR1 is SEHNR and CDR2 is FQNEAQ (reference sequence). The CDR3 loop is CASSLLNSGSTEAFF. CDR3 bases: TGTGCCAGCAGCTTATTGAACTCTGGGAGCACTGAAGCTTTCTTT.

This clonotype turned up a few times. The chain couples TRBV27 to TRBJ2-1; D unclear. Germline lookup yields CDR1 MNHEY and CDR2 SMNVEV (reference sequence). Trimming pared 8 bases from V and 4 bases from J, leaving 6 bases between. There are 11 residues in the CDR3. CDR3 sequence reads: CASLFYNEQFF. CDR3 DNA sequence: TGTGCCAGCCTGTTTTACAATGAGCAGTTCTTC.

This chain links TRBV4-2 with TRBJ1-5, with D maybe TRBD1 (5 bases). The V gene's germline CDR1 is LGHNA and CDR2 YNFKEQ. This CDR3 spans 21 amino acids. Deletions cut 0 bases from V and 4 bases from J, with 28 bases between. CDR3 in amino acids: CASSQDRAGRDGQGENQPQHF. CDR3 nucleotide sequence: TGTGCCAGCAGCCAAGATCGGGCAGGGAGAGATGGCCAGGGAGAAAATCAGCCCCAGCATTTT.

The chain is built from TRBV15 and TRBJ2-5, with D unclear. The DNA end is a closer match to TRBJ2-1, so the J assignment may be wrong. In germline, CDR1 is LNHNV, CDR2 YYDKDF (reference sequence). The CDR3 is made up of 13 amino acids. For the CDR3, the DNA is TGTGCCACCAGCAGAGATTTCCAAGAGACCCAGTTCTTC. Protein product: CATSRDFQETQFF.

J is TRBJ1-1 and V is TRBV5-1; 9 nucleotides align to TRBD1. The CDR3 is 16 amino acids. The trim removed 4 bases at V and 4 bases at J, leaving 11 bases unmatched. Germline loops: CDR1 SGHRS, CDR2 YFSETQ. The CDR3 region is CASSPKRGTGITEAFF. The CDR3 DNA sequence: TGCGCCAGCAGCCCAAAGCGAGGGACAGGGATCACTGAAGCTTTCTTT.

This clonotype was seen ten or more times. V gene TRBV7-2 combines with J gene TRBJ2-7; 7 nucleotides align to TRBD2. Germline CDR1 is SGHTA and CDR2 is FQGNSA. CDR3 size: 15 residues. Germline trimming cut 1 base from V and 1 base from J; bases unmatched to any gene: 4. The CDR3 spells CASSLGGGGSYEQYF. The CDR3 DNA is TGTGCCAGCAGCTTAGGTGGGGGGGGATCCTACGAGCAGTACTTC. Full variable domain (remainder filled in from reference TRBV7-2 and TRBJ2-7): GAGVSQSPSNKVTEKGKDVELRCDPISGHTALYWYRQSLGQGLEFLIYFQGNSAPDKSGLPSDRFSAERTGGSVSTLTIQRTQQEDSAVYLCASSLGGGGSYEQYFGPGTRLTVT.

V and J are TRBV5-1 and TRBJ1-1, with TRBD1 as a possible D gene (5 bases). CDR3 length: 15 residues. With 3 bases removed from V and 2 bases from J, the gap between germline ends came to 14 bases. CDR1 and CDR2 from the germline V gene are SGHRS and YFSETQ. CDR3 nucleotide sequence: TGCGCCAGCAGCTCAGGGTCCGGAGCTAACACTGAAGCTTTCTTT. Amino acid sequence: CASSSGSGANTEAFF.

V and J are TRBV29-1 and TRBJ2-1, with 9 bases fitting TRBD2. The CDR3 extends over 13 amino acids. Per the germline V gene, CDR1 is SQVTM and CDR2 is ANQGSEA. The trim removed 8 bases at V and 4 bases at J, leaving 6 bases unmatched. This CDR3 reads CSFSGGLYNEQFF. CDR3 DNA sequence: TGCAGCTTTAGCGGGGGATTATACAATGAGCAGTTCTTC.

This sequence joins TRBV7-4 and TRBJ1-5; TRBD1 is a possible D gene (6 bases). CDR3 length: 13 amino acids. V shed 11 bases and J shed 2 bases, with 13 bases lying between them. Germline assignment: CDR1 SGHVT and CDR2 SQSDAQ. The CDR3 spells CAQGSPGNQPQHF. As DNA, the CDR3 is TGTGCCCAGGGGTCACCGGGCAATCAGCCCCAGCATTTT. The full variable domain, rest sourced from reference TRBV7-4 and TRBJ1-5, is GAGVSQSPRYKVAKRGRDVALRCDSISGHVTLYWYRQTLGQGSEVLTYSQSDAQRDKSGRPSGRFSAERPERSVSTLKIQRTEQGDSAVYLCAQGSPGNQPQHFGDGTRLSIL.

J is TRBJ2-2 and V is TRBV6-5; TRBD2 is a possible D gene (6 bases). Germline CDR1 reads MNHEY; CDR2 reads SVGAGI. Trimming stripped 0 bases from V and 7 bases from J, with 12 bases between. This CDR3 region has 15 residues. The CDR3 reads CASSYSAGLVGELFF. CDR3 coding DNA: TGTGCCAGCAGTTACTCGGCGGGGTTGGTCGGGGAGCTGTTTTTT.

About this clonotype itself: At one end the junction does not follow the germline gene, possibly because of a read error. The chain recombines TRBV6-2 or TRBV6-3 with TRBJ2-4, with D uncertain. Germline loops: CDR1 MNHEY, CDR2 SVGEGT. CDR3 length: 13 amino acids. In nucleotides, the CDR3 is TGTGCCAGCAGGTACTCTCTCCCTACTATTCAGTACTTC. Translated, it gives CASRYSLPTIQYF.

The J gene is TRBJ2-1, the V gene TRBV7-2; D possibly matches TRBD1 or TRBD2 (6 bases each). Germline CDR1 SGHTA, CDR2 FQGNSA. Deletions cut 1 base from V and 10 bases from J, with 17 bases between. The CDR3 has 15 amino acids. The CDR3 protein is CASSLVGGQIDEQFF. In nucleotides, the CDR3 is TGTGCCAGCAGCTTAGTTGGGGGGCAGATAGACGAGCAGTTCTTC. Complete variable domain (other parts from reference TRBV7-2 and TRBJ2-1): GAGVSQSPSNKVTEKGKDVELRCDPISGHTALYWYRQSLGQGLEFLIYFQGNSAPDKSGLPSDRFSAERTGGSVSTLTIQRTQQEDSAVYLCASSLVGGQIDEQFFGPGTRLTVL.

This clonotype has a handful of counts. The chain joins TRBV20-1 to TRBJ2-7; no definite D call. Per germline, CDR1 DFQATT and CDR2 SNEGSKA (reference sequence). The CDR3 consists of 11 residues. The V end lost 3 bases, the J end lost 2 bases, and 5 bases lay between the germline ends. CDR3 sequence reads: CSASEAYEQYF. Here the CDR3 DNA reads TGCAGTGCTAGTGAGGCCTACGAGCAGTACTTC.